Listed below are T cell receptor beta chains from one sample, sequenced in a study of cytomegalovirus exposure and HLA in healthy donors. Profiled with immunoSEQ multiplex PCR; TCRdb holds only in-frame clones, not every one. The sample records some 74,000 clones, roughly 75% being singletons. Source material: PBMCs. All receptors come from a male donor in good health and CMV-seronegative. Both conserved end residues are part of each CDR3. D genes are given only for firm matches. Rows may omit the clone size; those that give it use once, few, many or a size class.

v_call	clone_size	d_call	j_call	cdr3_aa	cdr3_nt
TRBV5-1	NA	TRBD2	TRBJ2-1	CASSLELAGGNEQFF	TGCGCCAGCAGCCTGGAACTAGCGGGGGGCAATGAGCAGTTCTTC
TRBV30	NA	TRBD1	TRBJ1-5	CAWKKQGAAQPQHF	TGTGCCTGGAAAAAGCAGGGGGCGGCTCAGCCCCAGCATTTT
TRBV10-2	NA	TRBD2	TRBJ2-1	CASMPTAGGPVNEQFF	TGCGCCAGCATGCCAACAGCGGGGGGGCCTGTCAATGAGCAGTTCTTC
TRBV6-5	NA	NA	TRBJ2-7	CASSSPGSNYEQYF	TGTGCCAGCAGTTCGCCGGGATCTAACTACGAGCAGTACTTC
TRBV7-8	NA	TRBD2	TRBJ2-3	CASSRGTSGSTDTQYF	TGTGCCAGCAGCCGAGGGACTAGCGGCTCAACAGATACGCAGTATTTT
TRBV4-1	NA	NA	TRBJ1-1	CATTQGPEAFF	TGCGCCACTACCCAGGGTCCTGAAGCTTTCTTT
TRBV20-1	NA	NA	TRBJ2-1	CSARYNNEQFF	TGCAGTGCTCGGTATAACAATGAGCAGTTCTTC
TRBV11-3	NA	TRBD1	TRBJ2-2	CASSLQAGQGSGELFF	TGTGCCAGCAGCTTACAGGCGGGACAGGGATCCGGGGAGCTGTTTTTT
TRBV5-3	NA	NA	TRBJ2-1	CARSWLGAYNEQFF	TGTGCCAGAAGCTGGCTCGGGGCCTACAATGAGCAGTTCTTC
TRBV9	few	TRBD1	TRBJ2-2	CASSLGTVGAGELFF	TGTGCCAGCAGCCTCGGGACAGTGGGCGCCGGGGAGCTGTTTTTT
TRBV19	NA	NA	TRBJ2-1	CASGVGNEQFF	TGTGCATCGGGGGTGGGCAATGAGCAGTTCTTC
TRBV4-1	NA	TRBD2	TRBJ2-1	CASSPSSTSVHNEQFF	TGCGCCAGCAGCCCATCCTCGACTAGCGTCCACAATGAGCAGTTCTTC
TRBV2	NA	NA	TRBJ2-3	CASSIGTYRADTQYF	TGTGCCAGCAGTATCGGGACTTATAGAGCAGATACGCAGTATTTT
TRBV2	NA	NA	TRBJ2-5	CASQYRTQETQYF	TGTGCCAGCCAATATAGAACTCAAGAGACCCAGTACTTC
TRBV6-1	NA	NA	TRBJ1-5	CASSEWGQGNQPQNF	NA
TRBV7-2	NA	NA	TRBJ2-5	CASSRQSTIPETQYF	TGTGCCAGCAGCCGACAGTCAACCATCCCAGAAACCCAGTACTTC
TRBV5-4	NA	TRBD1	TRBJ1-2	CASSLLDRDYGYTF	TGTGCCAGCAGCTTGCTAGACAGGGACTATGGCTACACCTTC
TRBV6-6	once	NA	TRBJ1-2	CASSYGQLLGGYTF	TGTGCCAGCAGTTACGGACAGCTGCTAGGTGGCTACACCTTC